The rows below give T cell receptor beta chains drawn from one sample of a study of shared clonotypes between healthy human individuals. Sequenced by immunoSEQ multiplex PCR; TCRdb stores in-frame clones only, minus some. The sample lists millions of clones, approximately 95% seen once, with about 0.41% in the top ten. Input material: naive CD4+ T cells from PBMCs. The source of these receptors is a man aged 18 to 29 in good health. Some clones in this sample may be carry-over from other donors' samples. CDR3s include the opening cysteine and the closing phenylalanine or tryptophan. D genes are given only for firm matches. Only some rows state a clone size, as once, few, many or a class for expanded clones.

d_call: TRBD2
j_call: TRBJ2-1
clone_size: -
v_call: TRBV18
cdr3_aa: CASSPPLAGGRNEQFF
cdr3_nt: TGTGCCAGCTCACCACCACTAGCGGGAGGGCGCAATGAGCAGTTCTTC

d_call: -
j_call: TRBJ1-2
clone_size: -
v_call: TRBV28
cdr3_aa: CASTKQGYGYTF
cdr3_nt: TGTGCCAGCACTAAACAGGGCTATGGCTACACCTTC

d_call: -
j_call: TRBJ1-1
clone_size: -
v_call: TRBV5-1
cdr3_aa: CASSLGPAGETTEAFF
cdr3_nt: TGCGCCAGCAGCTTGGGTCCCGCAGGGGAGACCACTGAAGCTTTCTTT

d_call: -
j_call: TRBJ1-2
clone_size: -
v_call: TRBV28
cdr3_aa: CASTPAGAGYGYTF
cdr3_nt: TGTGCCAGCACCCCGGCTGGGGCAGGCTATGGCTACACCTTC

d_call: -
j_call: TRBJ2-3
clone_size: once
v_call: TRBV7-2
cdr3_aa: CASSPIRHPADTQYF
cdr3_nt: TGTGCCAGCAGCCCTATTCGACACCCCGCAGATACGCAGTATTTT

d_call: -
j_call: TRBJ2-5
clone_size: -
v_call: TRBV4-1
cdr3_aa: CASSQGRDTDGETQYF
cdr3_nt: TGCGCCAGCAGCCAAGGTCGGGACACCGATGGGGAGACCCAGTACTTC

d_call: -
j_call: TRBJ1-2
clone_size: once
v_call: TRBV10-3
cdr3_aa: CAISESTAINYGYTF
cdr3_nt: TGTGCCATCAGTGAGTCTACCGCTATTAACTATGGCTACACCTTC

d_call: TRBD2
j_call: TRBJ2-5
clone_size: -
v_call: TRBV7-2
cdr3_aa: CASSFSGRRETQYF
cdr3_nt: TGTGCCAGCAGCTTTAGCGGGAGAAGAGAGACCCAGTACTTC

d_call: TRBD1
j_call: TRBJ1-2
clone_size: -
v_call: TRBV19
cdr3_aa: CASTRGQTDMGGYTF
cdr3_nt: TGTGCCAGCACCCGGGGACAGACGGATATGGGTGGCTACACCTTC

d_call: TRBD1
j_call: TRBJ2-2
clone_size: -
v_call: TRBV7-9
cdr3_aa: CASSPGQGAFGELFF
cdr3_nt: TGTGCCAGCAGCCCTGGACAGGGGGCGTTCGGGGAGCTGTTTTTT

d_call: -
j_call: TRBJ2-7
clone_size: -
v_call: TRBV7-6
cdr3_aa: CASSFTWAGPLSYEQYF
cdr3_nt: TGTGCCAGCAGCTTCACTTGGGCCGGGCCCTTGTCCTACGAGCAGTACTTC

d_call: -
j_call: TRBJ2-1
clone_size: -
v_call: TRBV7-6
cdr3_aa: CASSLTPTYNEQFF
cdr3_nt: TGTGCCAGCAGCTTAACTCCTACCTACAATGAGCAGTTCTTC

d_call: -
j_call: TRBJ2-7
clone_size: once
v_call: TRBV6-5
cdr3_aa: CASSYRQSYEQYF
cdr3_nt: TGTGCCAGCAGTTATAGACAGTCCTACGAGCAGTACTTC

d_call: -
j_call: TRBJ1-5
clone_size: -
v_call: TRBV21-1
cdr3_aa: CASSIEGPHNQPQHF
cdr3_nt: TGTGCCAGCAGCATTGAGGGCCCACACAATCAGCCCCAGCATTTT

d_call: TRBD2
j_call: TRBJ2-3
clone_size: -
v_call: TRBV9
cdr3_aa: CASSATSGSGPDTQYF
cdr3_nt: TGTGCCAGCAGCGCTACTAGCGGGAGTGGCCCAGATACGCAGTATTTT